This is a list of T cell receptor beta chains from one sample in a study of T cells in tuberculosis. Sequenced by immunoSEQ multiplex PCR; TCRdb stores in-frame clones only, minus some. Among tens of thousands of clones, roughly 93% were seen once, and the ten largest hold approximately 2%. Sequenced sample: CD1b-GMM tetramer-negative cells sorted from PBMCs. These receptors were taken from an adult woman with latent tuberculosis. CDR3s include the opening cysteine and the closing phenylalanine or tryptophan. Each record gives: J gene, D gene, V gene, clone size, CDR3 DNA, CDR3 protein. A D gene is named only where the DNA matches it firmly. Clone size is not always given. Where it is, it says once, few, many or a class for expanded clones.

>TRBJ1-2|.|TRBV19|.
TGTGCCAGTATAGGAGATAACTATGGCTACACCTTC
CASIGDNYGYTF
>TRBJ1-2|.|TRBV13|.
TGTGCCAGCAGCTTACAGGGGTTTATTGGCTACACCTTC
CASSLQGFIGYTF
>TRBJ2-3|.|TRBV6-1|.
TGTGCCAGCAGTGACAGCGAAGATACGCAGTATTTT
CASSDSEDTQYF
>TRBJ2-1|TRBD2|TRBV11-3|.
TGTGCCAGCAGCTTGAGTACTAGCGGGGGAGCTAATGAGCAGTTCTTC
CASSLSTSGGANEQFF
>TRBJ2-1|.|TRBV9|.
TGTGCCAGCAGCGCCCAACAGGGGGGGATCTACAATGAGCAGTTCTTC
CASSAQQGGIYNEQFF
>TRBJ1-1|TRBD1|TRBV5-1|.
TGCGCCAGCAGCTTGGCCGAAGGGGGCCACACTGAAGCTTTCTTT
CASSLAEGGHTEAFF
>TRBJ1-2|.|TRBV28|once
TGTGCCAGCAGTTCACAGGGATATGGCTACACCTTC
CASSSQGYGYTF
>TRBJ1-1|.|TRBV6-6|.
TGTGCCAGCAGTCCACAGGGCCCGTACACTGAAGCTTTCTTT
CASSPQGPYTEAFF
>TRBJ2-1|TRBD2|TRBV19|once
TGTGCCACCCTATCGGGGGGGACTAGCGGGGGGGTGGATCACAATGAGCAGTTCTTC
CATLSGGTSGGVDHNEQFF
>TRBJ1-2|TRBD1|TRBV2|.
TGTGCCAGCAGTGAAGGTGGGACAGGGGATAACTATGGCTACACCTTC
CASSEGGTGDNYGYTF
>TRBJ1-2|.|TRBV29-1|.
TGCAGCGTTGAAATAGCGGGAGGCTACACCTTC
CSVEIAGGYTF
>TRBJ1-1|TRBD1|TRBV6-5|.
TGTGCCAGCAGTTACTCGGGGATTACAGGGGTTAGAGAAGCTTTCTTT
CASSYSGITGVREAFF
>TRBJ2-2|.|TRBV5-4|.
TGTGCCAGCAGCTTAGATGCGGCCGGGGAGCTGTTTTTT
CASSLDAAGELFF
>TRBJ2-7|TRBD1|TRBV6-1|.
TGTGCCAGCAGTGCCACAGGGGGCGCAGTGCCCTACGAGCAGTACTTC
CASSATGGAVPYEQYF
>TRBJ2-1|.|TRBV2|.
TGTGCCAGCGGGGCAGGGTACCAATACAATGAGCAGTTCTTC
CASGAGYQYNEQFF
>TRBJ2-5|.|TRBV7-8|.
TGTGCCAGCAGCTTATTAGAGTTGACGGGGGTGGGAGAGACCCAGTACTTC
CASSLLELTGVGETQYF
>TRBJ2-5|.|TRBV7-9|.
TGTGCCAGCAGCTGGTGGGGGGGGCGTCAAGAGACCCAGTACTTC
CASSWWGGRQETQYF
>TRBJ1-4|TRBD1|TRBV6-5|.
TGTGCCAGCAGCAGGGGGCAGTGGGGTGAAAAACTGTTTTTT
CASSRGQWGEKLFF
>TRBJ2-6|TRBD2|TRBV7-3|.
TGTGCCAGCAGCTCCCCTGGGGGGGATTTCGTTGGGGCCAACGTCCTGACTTTC
CASSSPGGDFVGANVLTF
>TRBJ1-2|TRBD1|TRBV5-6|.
TGTGCCAGCAGCCCCGACCGGGACAGGAGTATGTATGGCTACACCTTC
CASSPDRDRSMYGYTF